This T cell receptor beta chain emerged from a study of PD-1 blockade in classical Hodgkin lymphoma. Study-wide results and limits: Patients who responded completely had about the same baseline diversity as newly diagnosed patients.

Sequencing was performed with immunoSEQ multiplex PCR; in TCRdb, only in-frame clones are kept and a portion is missing. The data hold tens of thousands of clones, with 65% to 90% observed a single time. The patients all showed relapse after autologous stem cell transplantation, while their brentuximab vedotin exposure varied. Thawed PBMCs underwent magnetic negative selection to yield purified CD4+ T cells. The sample holds a few counts of this clone. Its specificity is unknown. CDR1 and CDR2 (germline): MDHEN, SYDVKM. The CDR3 is 13 residues long. V was shortened by 2 bases and J by 6 bases, with 10 bases between the two germline ends.

This chain joins TRBV28 and TRBJ1-1; possible D gene TRBD1, 5 bases. The TCR comes from a human donor with classical Hodgkin lymphoma. The material sequenced was CD4+ T cells from blood, taken at baseline. CDR3 protein: CASSLNQGPEAFF. The CDR3 DNA reads as TGTGCCAGCAGTTTAAATCAGGGACCTGAAGCTTTCTTT.